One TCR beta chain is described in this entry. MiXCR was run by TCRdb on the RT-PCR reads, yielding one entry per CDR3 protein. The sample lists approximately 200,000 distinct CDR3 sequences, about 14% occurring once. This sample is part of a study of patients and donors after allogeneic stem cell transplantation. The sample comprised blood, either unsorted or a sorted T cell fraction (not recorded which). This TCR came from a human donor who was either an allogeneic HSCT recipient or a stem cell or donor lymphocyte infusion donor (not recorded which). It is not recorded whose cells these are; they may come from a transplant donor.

The CDR3 DNA reads as TGTGCCAGCAGCGGGCGCCCAGGTATTCAACCTGAAGCTTTCTTT. As protein: CASSGRPGIQPEAFF. V gene TRBV27 combines with J gene TRBJ1-1; D ambiguous. V was shortened by 6 bases and J by 6 bases, with 20 bases between the two germline ends. Germline V CDR1 and CDR2: MNHEY, SMNVEV (reference sequence). The CDR3 loop spans 15 amino acids.